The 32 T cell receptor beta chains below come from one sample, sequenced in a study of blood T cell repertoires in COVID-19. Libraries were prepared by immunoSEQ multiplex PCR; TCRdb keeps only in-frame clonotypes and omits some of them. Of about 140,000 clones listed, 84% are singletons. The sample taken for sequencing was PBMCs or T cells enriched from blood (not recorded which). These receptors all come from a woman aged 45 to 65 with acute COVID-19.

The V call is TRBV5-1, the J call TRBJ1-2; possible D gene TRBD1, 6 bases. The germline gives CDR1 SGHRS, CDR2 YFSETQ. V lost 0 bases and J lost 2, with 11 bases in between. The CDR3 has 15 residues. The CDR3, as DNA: TGCGCCAGCAGCTTGGACAGGGCTCGAAACTATGGCTACACCTTC. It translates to CASSLDRARNYGYTF.

CDR3 residues: CASSLLSAGATGELFF. DNA for the CDR3: TGTGCCAGCAGCCTGCTTTCAGCGGGAGCCACCGGGGAGCTGTTTTTT. The chain carries TRBV9 and TRBJ2-2; 8 nucleotides line up with TRBD2. V dropped 4 bases and J dropped 4; count of bases not matched to a gene: 9. Looked up from germline, CDR1 is SGDLS and CDR2 is YYNGEE. The CDR3 spans 16 residues. The variable domain in full, with the rest retrieved from reference TRBV9 and TRBJ2-2, is DSGVTQTPKHLITATGQRVTLRCSPRSGDLSVYWYQQSLDQGLQFLIQYYNGEERAKGNILERFSAQQFPDLHSELNLSSLELGDSALYFCASSLLSAGATGELFFGEGSRLTVL.

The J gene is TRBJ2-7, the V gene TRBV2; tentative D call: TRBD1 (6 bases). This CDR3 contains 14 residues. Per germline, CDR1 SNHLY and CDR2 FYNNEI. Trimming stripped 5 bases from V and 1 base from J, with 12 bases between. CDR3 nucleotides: TGTGCCAGCAGTAAACAGGGTTCGTCCTACGAGCAGTACTTC. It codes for CASSKQGSSYEQYF.

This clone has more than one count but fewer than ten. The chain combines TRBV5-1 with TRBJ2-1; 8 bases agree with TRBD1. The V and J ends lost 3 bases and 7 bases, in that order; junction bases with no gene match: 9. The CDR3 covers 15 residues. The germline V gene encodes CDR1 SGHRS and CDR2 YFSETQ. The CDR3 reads CASSYGQGGGNEQFF. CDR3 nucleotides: TGCGCCAGCAGCTATGGACAGGGCGGTGGTAATGAGCAGTTCTTC.

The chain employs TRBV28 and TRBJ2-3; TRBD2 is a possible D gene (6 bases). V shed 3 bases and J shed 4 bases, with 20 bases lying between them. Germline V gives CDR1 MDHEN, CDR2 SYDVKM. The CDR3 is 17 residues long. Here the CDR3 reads CASSFDRPGVHPDTQYF. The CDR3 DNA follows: TGTGCCAGCAGTTTTGACCGGCCGGGAGTCCACCCAGATACGCAGTATTTT.

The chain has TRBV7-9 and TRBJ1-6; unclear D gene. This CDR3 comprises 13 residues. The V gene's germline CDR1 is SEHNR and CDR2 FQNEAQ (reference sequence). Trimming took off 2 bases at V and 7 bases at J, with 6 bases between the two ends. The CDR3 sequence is CASSLTGNSPLHF. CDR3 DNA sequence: TGTGCCAGCAGCTTAACGGGAAATTCACCCCTCCACTTT.

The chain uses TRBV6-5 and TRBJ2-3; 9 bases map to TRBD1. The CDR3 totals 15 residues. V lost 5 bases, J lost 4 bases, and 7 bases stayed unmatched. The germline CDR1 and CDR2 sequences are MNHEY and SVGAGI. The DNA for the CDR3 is TGTGCCAGCAGTCTACAGGGGGCGAGGGCAGATACGCAGTATTTT. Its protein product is CASSLQGARADTQYF.

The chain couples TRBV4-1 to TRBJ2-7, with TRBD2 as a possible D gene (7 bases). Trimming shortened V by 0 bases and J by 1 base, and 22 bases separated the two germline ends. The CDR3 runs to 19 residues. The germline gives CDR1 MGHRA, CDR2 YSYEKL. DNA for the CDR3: TGCGCCAGCAGCCAAGATTGGGGGGCGGGAGTCCGAAAATCCTACGAGCAGTACTTC. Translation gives CASSQDWGAGVRKSYEQYF.

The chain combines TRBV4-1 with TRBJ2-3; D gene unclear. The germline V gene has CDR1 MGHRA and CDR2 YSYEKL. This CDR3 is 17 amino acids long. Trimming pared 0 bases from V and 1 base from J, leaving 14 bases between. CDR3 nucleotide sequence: TGCGCCAGCAGCCAAGATGTACCCCTGGCGGGCACAGATACGCAGTATTTT. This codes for CASSQDVPLAGTDTQYF.

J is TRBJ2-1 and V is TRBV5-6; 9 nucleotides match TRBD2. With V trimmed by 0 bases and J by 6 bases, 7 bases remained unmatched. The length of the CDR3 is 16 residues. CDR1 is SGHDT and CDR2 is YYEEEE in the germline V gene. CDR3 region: CASSLGRGRARNEQFF. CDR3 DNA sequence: TGTGCCAGCAGCTTGGGACGCGGGAGGGCCCGCAATGAGCAGTTCTTC.

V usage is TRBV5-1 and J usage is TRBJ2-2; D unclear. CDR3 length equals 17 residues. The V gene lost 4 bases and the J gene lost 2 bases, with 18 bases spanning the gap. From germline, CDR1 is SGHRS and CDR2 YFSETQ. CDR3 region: CASSPPINWANTGELFF. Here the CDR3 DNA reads TGCGCCAGCAGCCCTCCGATTAATTGGGCTAACACCGGGGAGCTGTTTTTT.

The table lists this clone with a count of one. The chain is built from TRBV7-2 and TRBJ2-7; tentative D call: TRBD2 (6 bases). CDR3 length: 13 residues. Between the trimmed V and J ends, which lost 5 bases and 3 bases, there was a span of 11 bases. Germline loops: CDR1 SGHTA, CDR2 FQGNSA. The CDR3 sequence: CASSPPGLYEQYF. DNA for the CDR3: TGTGCCAGCAGCCCTCCGGGACTCTACGAGCAGTACTTC.

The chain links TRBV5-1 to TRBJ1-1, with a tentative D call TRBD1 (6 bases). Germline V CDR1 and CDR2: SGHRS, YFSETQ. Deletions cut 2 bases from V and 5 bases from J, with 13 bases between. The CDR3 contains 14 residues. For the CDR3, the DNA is TGCGCCAGCAGCTTAGGGGGAAGTGAGACTGAAGCTTTCTTT. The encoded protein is CASSLGGSETEAFF. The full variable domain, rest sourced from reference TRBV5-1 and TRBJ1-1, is KAGVTQTPRYLIKTRGQQVTLSCSPISGHRSVSWYQQTPGQGLQFLFEYFSETQRNKGNFPGRFSGRQFSNSRSEMNVSTLELGDSALYLCASSLGGSETEAFFGQGTRLTVV.

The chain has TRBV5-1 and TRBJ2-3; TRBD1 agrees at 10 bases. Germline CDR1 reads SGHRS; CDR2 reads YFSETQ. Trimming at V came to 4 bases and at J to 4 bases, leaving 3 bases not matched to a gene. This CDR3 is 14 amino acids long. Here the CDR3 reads CASSPGTGADTQYF. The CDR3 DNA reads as TGCGCCAGCAGCCCCGGGACAGGGGCAGATACGCAGTATTTT.

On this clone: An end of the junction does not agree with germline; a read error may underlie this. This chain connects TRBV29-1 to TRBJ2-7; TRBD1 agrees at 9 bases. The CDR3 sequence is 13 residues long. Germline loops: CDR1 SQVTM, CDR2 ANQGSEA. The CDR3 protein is CSVLRQGEGEQYF. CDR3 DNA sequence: TGTAGCGTGTTGAGACAGGGGGAAGGCGAGCAGTACTTC.

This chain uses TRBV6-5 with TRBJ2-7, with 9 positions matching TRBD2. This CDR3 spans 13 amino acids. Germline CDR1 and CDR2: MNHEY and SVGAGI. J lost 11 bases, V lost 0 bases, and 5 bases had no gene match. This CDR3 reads CASSYSVQREEYF. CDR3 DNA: TGTGCCAGCAGTTACTCGGTCCAGCGGGAGGAGTACTTC.

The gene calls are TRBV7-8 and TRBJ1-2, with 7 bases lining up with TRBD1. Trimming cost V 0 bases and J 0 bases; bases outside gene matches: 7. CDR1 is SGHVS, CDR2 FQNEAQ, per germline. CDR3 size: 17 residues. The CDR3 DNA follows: TGTGCCAGCAGCTTAGCGCCGAGGGGGCCGACTAACTATGGCTACACCTTC. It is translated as CASSLAPRGPTNYGYTF.

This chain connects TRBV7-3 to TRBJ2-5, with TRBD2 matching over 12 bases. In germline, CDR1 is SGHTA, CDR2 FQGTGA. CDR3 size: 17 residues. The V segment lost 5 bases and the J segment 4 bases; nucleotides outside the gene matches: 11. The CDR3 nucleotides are TGTGCCAGCAGCCCCCGACTAGCGGGAGATTTGGGAGAGACCCAGTACTTC. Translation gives CASSPRLAGDLGETQYF.

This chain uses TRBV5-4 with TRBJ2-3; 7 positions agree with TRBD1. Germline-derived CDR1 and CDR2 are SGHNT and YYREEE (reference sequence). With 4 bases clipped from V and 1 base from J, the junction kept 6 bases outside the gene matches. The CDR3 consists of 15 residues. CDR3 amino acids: CASSTRTGGTDTQYF. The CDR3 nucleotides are TGTGCCAGCAGCACACGGACAGGAGGCACAGATACGCAGTATTTT.

The CDR3 is CASKEDNSPLHF. The CDR3 coding sequence is TGCGCCAGTAAGGAGGATAATTCACCCCTCCACTTT. This rearrangement joins TRBV5-1 to TRBJ1-6; no firm D call. The V and J ends lost 8 bases and 5 bases respectively, with 8 bases between them. Germline V gene sequence: CDR1 SGHRS, CDR2 YFSETQ. CDR3 length equals 12 residues.

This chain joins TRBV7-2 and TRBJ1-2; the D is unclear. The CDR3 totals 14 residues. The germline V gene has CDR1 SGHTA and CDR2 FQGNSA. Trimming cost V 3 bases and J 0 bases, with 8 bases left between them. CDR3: CASSFGRANYGYTF. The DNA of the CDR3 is TGTGCCAGCAGCTTCGGGAGAGCTAACTATGGCTACACCTTC.

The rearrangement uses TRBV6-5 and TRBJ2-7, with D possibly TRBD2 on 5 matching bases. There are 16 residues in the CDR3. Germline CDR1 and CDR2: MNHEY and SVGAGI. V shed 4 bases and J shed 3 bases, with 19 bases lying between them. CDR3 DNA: TGTGCCAGCAGTTTAGCCGGCCCTTCCGGGGTCTACGAGCAGTACTTC. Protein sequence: CASSLAGPSGVYEQYF.

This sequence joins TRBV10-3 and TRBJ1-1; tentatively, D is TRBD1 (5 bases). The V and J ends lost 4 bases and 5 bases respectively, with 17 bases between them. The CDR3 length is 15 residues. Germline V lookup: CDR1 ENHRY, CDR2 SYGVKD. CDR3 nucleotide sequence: TGTGCCATCAGTGTAGAAACAGGAGCGATGACTGAAGCTTTCTTT. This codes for CAISVETGAMTEAFF.

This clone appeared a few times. CDR3 sequence reads: CASSVVFGRGVRQYF. CDR3 DNA: TGTGCCAGCAGCGTAGTTTTCGGGAGAGGCGTTAGGCAGTACTTC. J is TRBJ2-7 and V is TRBV9, with TRBD2 as a possible D gene (6 bases). The CDR3 contains 15 residues. V was cut by 0 bases and J by 9 bases, with 19 bases left in between. Germline CDR1 reads SGDLS; CDR2 reads YYNGEE.

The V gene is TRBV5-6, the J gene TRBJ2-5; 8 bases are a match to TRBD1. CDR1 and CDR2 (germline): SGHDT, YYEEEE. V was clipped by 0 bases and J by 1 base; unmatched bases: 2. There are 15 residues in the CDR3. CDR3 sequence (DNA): TGTGCCAGCAGCTTGGGCGACAGGGGCCAAGAGACCCAGTACTTC. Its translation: CASSLGDRGQETQYF.

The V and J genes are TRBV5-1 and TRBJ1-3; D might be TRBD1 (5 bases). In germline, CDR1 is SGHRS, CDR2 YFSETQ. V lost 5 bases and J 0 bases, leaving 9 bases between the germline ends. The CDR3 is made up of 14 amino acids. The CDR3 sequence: CASRQDASGNTIYF. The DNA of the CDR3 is TGCGCCAGCAGACAGGACGCCTCTGGAAACACCATATATTTT.

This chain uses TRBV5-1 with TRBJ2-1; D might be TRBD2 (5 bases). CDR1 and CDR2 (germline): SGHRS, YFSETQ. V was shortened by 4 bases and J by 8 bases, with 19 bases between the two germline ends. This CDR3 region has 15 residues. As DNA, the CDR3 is TGCGCCAGCAGCCCCCCGGCAACGGGAAATGATGAGCAGTTCTTC. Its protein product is CASSPPATGNDEQFF.

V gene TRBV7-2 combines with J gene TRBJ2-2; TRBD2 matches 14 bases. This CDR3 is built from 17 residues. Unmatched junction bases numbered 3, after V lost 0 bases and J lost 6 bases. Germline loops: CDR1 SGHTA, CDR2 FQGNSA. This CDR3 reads CASSLATSGRGAGELFF. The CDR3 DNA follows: TGTGCCAGCAGCTTAGCGACTAGCGGGAGGGGGGCCGGGGAGCTGTTTTTT. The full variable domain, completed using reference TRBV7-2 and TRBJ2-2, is GAGVSQSPSNKVTEKGKDVELRCDPISGHTALYWYRQSLGQGLEFLIYFQGNSAPDKSGLPSDRFSAERTGGSVSTLTIQRTQQEDSAVYLCASSLATSGRGAGELFFGEGSRLTVL.

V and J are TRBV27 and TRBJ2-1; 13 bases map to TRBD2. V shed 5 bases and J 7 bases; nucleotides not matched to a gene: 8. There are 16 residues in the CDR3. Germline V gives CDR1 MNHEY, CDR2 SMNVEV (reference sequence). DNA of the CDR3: TGTGCCAGCAGTCTTAGGGGACTAGCGGGAATAAATGAGCAGTTCTTC. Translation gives CASSLRGLAGINEQFF.

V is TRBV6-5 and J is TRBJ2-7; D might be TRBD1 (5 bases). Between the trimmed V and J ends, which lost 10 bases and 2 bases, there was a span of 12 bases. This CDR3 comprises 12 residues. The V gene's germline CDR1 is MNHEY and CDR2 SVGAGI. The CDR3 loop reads CATEDSAYEQYF. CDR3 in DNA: TGTGCCACTGAAGACAGCGCCTACGAGCAGTACTTC.

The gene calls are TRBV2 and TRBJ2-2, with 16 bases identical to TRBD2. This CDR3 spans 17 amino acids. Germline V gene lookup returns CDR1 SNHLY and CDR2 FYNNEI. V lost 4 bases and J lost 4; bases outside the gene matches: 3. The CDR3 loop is CASSAGLAGGTTGELFF. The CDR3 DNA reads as TGTGCCAGCAGTGCGGGACTAGCGGGAGGGACCACCGGGGAGCTGTTTTTT.

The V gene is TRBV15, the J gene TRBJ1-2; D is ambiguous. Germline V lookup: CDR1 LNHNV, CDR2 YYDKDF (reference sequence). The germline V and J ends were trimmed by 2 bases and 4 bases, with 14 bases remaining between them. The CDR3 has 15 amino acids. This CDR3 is CATSRSGEASYGYTF. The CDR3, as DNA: TGTGCCACCAGCAGATCCGGGGAGGCGAGCTATGGCTACACCTTC.